The next 22 T cell receptor beta chains were all read from a single sample in a study of beta chain features in type 1 diabetes. The study's findings and limits: Among patients with Type 1 diabetes, TCRB CDR3s were moderately but significantly shorter in every one of the four CD4+ subsets.

The antigens these receptors bind are not known. The study reverse transcribed the entire isolated RNA, so it sequenced expressed TCRB transcripts. Profiled with immunoSEQ multiplex PCR; TCRdb holds only in-frame clones, not every one. The sample records about 260,000 clones, about 23% being singletons. Sequencing input: naive CD4+ T cells from blood. The source is a woman aged 25 to 45 with type 1 diabetes.

This clone was seen only a few times. This sample includes further DNA sequences coding for the same CDR3. This chain joins TRBV5-4 and TRBJ2-5, with 9 positions matching TRBD1. CDR3 size: 14 residues. Germline V CDR1 and CDR2: SGHNT, YYREEE (reference sequence). Trimming took 3 bases from V and 1 from J; bases not matched to a gene: 1. In DNA, the CDR3 is TGTGCCAGCAGCTCGGGACAGGGCCAAGAGACCCAGTACTTC. Encoded protein: CASSSGQGQETQYF. The complete variable domain, with remaining parts taken from reference TRBV5-4 and TRBJ2-5, reads ETGVTQSPTHLIKTRGQQVTLRCSSQSGHNTVSWYQQALGQGPQFIFQYYREEENGRGNFPPRFSGLQFPNYSSELNVNALELDDSALYLCASSSGQGQETQYFGPGTRLLVL.

This clone was detected a few times. The genes are TRBV7-9 and TRBJ2-5; perhaps TRBD2 as D (5 bases). This CDR3 has 16 residues. V lost 1 base and J lost 4, with 16 bases in between. Looked up from germline, CDR1 is SEHNR and CDR2 is FQNEAQ (reference sequence). Here the CDR3 DNA reads TGTGCCAGCAGCTTAGGAAGTTCTCGAGGGCCAGAGACCCAGTACTTC. Its translation: CASSLGSSRGPETQYF.

This clone was observed a few times. The V call is TRBV11-2, the J call TRBJ2-3; 7 bases are a match to TRBD2. After removal of 7 bases from V and 0 bases from J, the junction contained 4 bases not matched to a gene. The CDR3 is made up of 14 amino acids. Germline CDR1 is SGHAT and CDR2 is FQNNGV. CDR3 nucleotide sequence: TGTGCCAGCACCCCTAGCGGTAGCACAGATACGCAGTATTTT. It translates to CASTPSGSTDTQYF.

This clone showed up just a few times. J is TRBJ1-1 and V is TRBV29-1; D is perhaps TRBD1 (6 bases). The CDR3 totals 14 residues. Per germline, CDR1 SQVTM and CDR2 ANQGSEA. Trimming took off 5 bases at V and 4 bases at J, with 17 bases between the two ends. The CDR3 protein is CSVCLQGRSTEAFF. The CDR3 nucleotides are TGCAGCGTTTGCCTACAGGGTAGAAGCACTGAAGCTTTCTTT.

This sequence joins TRBV7-9 and TRBJ1-2; D not resolved. The V end lost 5 bases, the J end lost 0 bases, and 16 bases lay between the germline ends. Germline V gene data show CDR1 as SEHNR and CDR2 as FQNEAQ (reference sequence). The CDR3 contains 16 residues. The CDR3 spells CASSPTWAEANYGYTF. The CDR3 coding sequence is TGTGCCAGCAGCCCGACGTGGGCAGAAGCTAACTATGGCTACACCTTC.

This clone was seen a few times. This chain connects TRBV27 to TRBJ1-1; TRBD1 might be the D (6 bases). V dropped 9 bases and J dropped 5 bases, with 16 bases sitting between them. Germline-derived CDR1 and CDR2 are MNHEY and SMNVEV (reference sequence). CDR3 size: 13 residues. The CDR3 here is CASQGSRGTEAFF. As DNA, the CDR3 is TGTGCCAGTCAAGGGAGCAGGGGAACTGAAGCTTTCTTT.

The gene calls are TRBV29-1 and TRBJ1-2; D possibly corresponds to TRBD1 (6 bases). The CDR3 loop spans 13 amino acids. V shed 6 bases and J shed 2 bases, with 13 bases lying between them. Germline V gene data show CDR1 as SQVTM and CDR2 as ANQGSEA. CDR3 DNA sequence: TGCAGCGTGGGGGGGGCTTGGAACTATGGCTACACCTTC. Its protein is CSVGGAWNYGYTF.

The chain has TRBV15 and TRBJ2-5, with 7 nucleotides matching TRBD2. Germline CDR1 reads LNHNV; CDR2 reads YYDKDF (reference sequence). The CDR3 is made up of 13 amino acids. V gave up 3 bases and J gave up 3 bases; unmatched junction bases: 1. This CDR3 reads CATSRGGEETQYF. The CDR3 nucleotides are TGTGCCACCAGCAGGGGAGGGGAAGAGACCCAGTACTTC.

This CDR3 is CASSLGTGPNEQFF. DNA of the CDR3: TGCGCCAGCAGCTTGGGGACAGGGCCCAATGAGCAGTTCTTC. The gene calls are TRBV5-1 and TRBJ2-1, with TRBD1 matching over 8 bases. Germline V gene data show CDR1 as SGHRS and CDR2 as YFSETQ. V dropped 0 bases and J dropped 6; count of bases not matched to a gene: 2. The CDR3 loop spans 14 amino acids.

The CDR3 DNA reads as TGTGCCAGCAGCGCTCTAGGGGGCCAAGCCGGGGAGCTGTTTTTT. The encoded protein is CASSALGGQAGELFF. J is TRBJ2-2 and V is TRBV9, with 7 bases fitting TRBD1. The CDR3 contains 15 residues. CDR1 is SGDLS, CDR2 YYNGEE, per germline. Losses at the gene ends were 3 bases for V and 6 bases for J; bases not matched to a gene: 8.

J is TRBJ2-6 and V is TRBV28, with D tentatively TRBD2 (6 bases). The germline gives CDR1 MDHEN, CDR2 SYDVKM. V lost 5 bases to trimming and J lost 10 bases, with 12 bases between them. The length of the CDR3 is 13 residues. CDR3 sequence reads: CASSRRGLNVLTF. CDR3 nucleotide sequence: TGTGCCAGCAGTCGGAGGGGCCTAAACGTCCTGACTTTC.

This sequence joins TRBV11-2 and TRBJ1-2; perhaps TRBD1 as D (6 bases). V was clipped by 6 bases and J by 3 bases, with 17 bases between them. CDR3 length: 15 residues. The V gene's germline CDR1 is SGHAT and CDR2 FQNNGV. The CDR3 nucleotides are TGTGCCAGCAGACTGGAGCCGGGACAAGACTATGGCTACACCTTC. It encodes CASRLEPGQDYGYTF.

This clone was seen a handful of times. The CDR3 nucleotides read TGTGCCAGCACCTCCGGACAGGGATATGGCTACACCTTC. It translates to CASTSGQGYGYTF. V is TRBV28 and J is TRBJ1-2; TRBD1 matches 8 bases. Germline CDR1 reads MDHEN; CDR2 reads SYDVKM. The CDR3 is 13 residues long. Losses at the gene ends were 7 bases for V and 5 bases for J; bases not matched to a gene: 6.

The genes are TRBV27 and TRBJ1-5; possibly TRBD1 for D (5 bases). CDR1 and CDR2 (germline): MNHEY, SMNVEV (reference sequence). CDR3 size: 14 residues. Trimming took 10 bases from V and 4 from J, leaving 17 bases between them. CDR3 protein: CATSRPGENQPQHF. CDR3 nucleotide sequence: TGTGCCACCTCGAGACCGGGGGAGAATCAGCCCCAGCATTTT.

This clone showed up just a few times. The chain couples TRBV14 to TRBJ1-2; 8 nucleotides align to TRBD1. The CDR3 totals 15 residues. With 5 bases clipped from V and 1 base from J, the junction kept 6 bases outside the gene matches. Germline V gene sequence: CDR1 SGHDN, CDR2 FVKESK. This chain's CDR3 is CASSYDRGHNYGYTF. Here the CDR3 DNA reads TGTGCCAGCAGCTACGACAGGGGCCATAACTATGGCTACACCTTC.

This clone was found a few times. The V and J genes are TRBV7-9 and TRBJ2-3; D might be TRBD2 (6 bases). Germline V gene data show CDR1 as SEHNR and CDR2 as FQNEAQ (reference sequence). The CDR3 spans 15 residues. V was clipped by 3 bases and J by 7 bases, with 17 bases between them. The CDR3 DNA follows: TGTGCCAGCAGCTTTATCGGGAGCCCCGGGAATACGCAGTATTTT. Translating gives CASSFIGSPGNTQYF.

The genes are TRBV4-2 and TRBJ2-7, with D perhaps TRBD2 (5 bases). The CDR3 consists of 14 residues. Trimming shortened V by 2 bases and J by 6 bases, and 14 bases separated the two germline ends. Germline CDR1 LGHNA, CDR2 YNFKEQ. The CDR3 DNA reads TGTGCCAGCAGCCAAACATCTAGCTCCCTCGAGCAGTACTTC. This gives the protein CASSQTSSSLEQYF.

CDR3 nucleotide sequence: TGCGCCAGCAGCTCAGGACTGGTTGAGAAGGGCAATGAGCAGTTCTTC. Translated: CASSSGLVEKGNEQFF. The chain is built from TRBV5-1 and TRBJ2-1, with a possible D match to TRBD2 (5 bases). The length of the CDR3 is 16 residues. The germline V gene has CDR1 SGHRS and CDR2 YFSETQ. V dropped 3 bases and J dropped 6 bases, with 19 bases sitting between them.

The genes are TRBV4-1 and TRBJ2-7; 9 nucleotides match TRBD2. This CDR3 comprises 18 residues. The V and J ends lost 4 bases and 3 bases, in that order; junction bases with no gene match: 16. CDR1 is MGHRA, CDR2 YSYEKL, per germline. The CDR3: CASSPLLKTSGKYYEQYF. CDR3 sequence (DNA): TGCGCCAGCAGCCCCCTCTTGAAGACTAGCGGAAAATACTACGAGCAGTACTTC.

V and J are TRBV5-5 and TRBJ2-1, with TRBD2 matching 8 bases. Germline CDR1 SGHKS, CDR2 YYEKEE (reference sequence). With V trimmed by 4 bases and J by 4 bases, 7 bases remained unmatched. The CDR3 sequence is 15 residues long. Here the CDR3 reads CASSLGTSSYNEQFF. The CDR3, as DNA: TGTGCCAGCAGCCTGGGGACTAGTTCATACAATGAGCAGTTCTTC.

The chain employs TRBV29-1 and TRBJ1-3; possibly TRBD1 for D (5 bases). Germline V lookup: CDR1 SQVTM, CDR2 ANQGSEA. V gave up 7 bases and J gave up 8 bases, with 15 bases separating them. The CDR3 has 12 residues. CDR3 nucleotides: TGCAGCGCGGGGGTTCCGGGGGACACCATATATTTT. As protein: CSAGVPGDTIYF.

This chain uses TRBV5-1 with TRBJ2-1; the match to TRBD2 covers 15 bases. The V gene's germline CDR1 is SGHRS and CDR2 YFSETQ. This CDR3 contains 15 residues. V shed 4 bases, J shed 6 bases, and the junction held 2 bases outside the gene matches. The CDR3 sequence: CASSGLAGGRNEQFF. CDR3 nucleotides: TGCGCCAGCAGCGGACTAGCGGGAGGGCGCAATGAGCAGTTCTTC.